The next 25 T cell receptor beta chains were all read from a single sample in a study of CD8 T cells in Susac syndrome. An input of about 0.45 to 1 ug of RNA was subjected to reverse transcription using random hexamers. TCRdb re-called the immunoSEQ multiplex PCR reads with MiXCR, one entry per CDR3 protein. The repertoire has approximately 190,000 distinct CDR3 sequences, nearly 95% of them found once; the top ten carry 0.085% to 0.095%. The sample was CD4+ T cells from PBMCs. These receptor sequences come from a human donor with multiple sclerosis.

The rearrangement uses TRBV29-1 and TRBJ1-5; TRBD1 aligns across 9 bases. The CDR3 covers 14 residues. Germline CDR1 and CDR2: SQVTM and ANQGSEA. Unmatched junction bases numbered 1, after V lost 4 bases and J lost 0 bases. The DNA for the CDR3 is TGCAGCGTTGGGACAGGGGTTAGCAATCAGCCCCAGCATTTT. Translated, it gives CSVGTGVSNQPQHF. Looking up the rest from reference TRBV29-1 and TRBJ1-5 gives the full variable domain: SAVISQKPSRDICQRGTSLTIQCQVDSQVTMMFWYRQQPGQSLTLIATANQGSEATYESGFVIDKFPISRPNLTFSTLTVSNMSPEDSSIYLCSVGTGVSNQPQHFGDGTRLSIL.

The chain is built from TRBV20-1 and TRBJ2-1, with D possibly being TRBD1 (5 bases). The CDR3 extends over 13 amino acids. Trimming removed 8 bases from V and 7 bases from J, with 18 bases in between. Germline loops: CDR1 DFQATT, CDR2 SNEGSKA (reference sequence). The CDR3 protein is CSPGAGYRNEQFF. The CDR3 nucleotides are TGCAGTCCGGGCGCAGGGTATAGGAATGAGCAGTTCTTC.

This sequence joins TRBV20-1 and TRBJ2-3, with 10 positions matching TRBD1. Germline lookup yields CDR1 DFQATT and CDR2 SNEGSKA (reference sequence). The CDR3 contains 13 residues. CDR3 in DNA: TGCGGCACAGGACAGGGGGACACAGATACGCAGTATTTT. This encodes CGTGQGDTDTQYF.

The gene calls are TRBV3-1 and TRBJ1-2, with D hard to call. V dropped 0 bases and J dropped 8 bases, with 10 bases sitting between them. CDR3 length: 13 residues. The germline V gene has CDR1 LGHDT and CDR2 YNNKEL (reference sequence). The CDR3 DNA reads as TGTGCCAGCAGCCAAGAAATGTGGATCGGCTACACCTTC. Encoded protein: CASSQEMWIGYTF.

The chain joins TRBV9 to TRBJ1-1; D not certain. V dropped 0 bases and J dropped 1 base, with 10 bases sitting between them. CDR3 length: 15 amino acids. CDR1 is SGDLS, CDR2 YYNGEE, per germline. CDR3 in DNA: TGTGCCAGCAGCGTAGAGGTGGGGTGGAACACTGAAGCTTTCTTT. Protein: CASSVEVGWNTEAFF. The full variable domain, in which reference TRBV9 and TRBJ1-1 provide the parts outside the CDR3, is DSGVTQTPKHLITATGQRVTLRCSPRSGDLSVYWYQQSLDQGLQFLIQYYNGEERAKGNILERFSAQQFPDLHSELNLSSLELGDSALYFCASSVEVGWNTEAFFGQGTRLTVV.

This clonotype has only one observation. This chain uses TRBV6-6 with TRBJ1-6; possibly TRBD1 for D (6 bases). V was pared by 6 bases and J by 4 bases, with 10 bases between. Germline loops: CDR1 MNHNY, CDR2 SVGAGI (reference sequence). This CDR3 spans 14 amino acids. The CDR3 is CASRRQVYNSPLHF. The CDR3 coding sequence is TGTGCCAGCAGGCGACAGGTTTATAATTCACCCCTCCACTTT.

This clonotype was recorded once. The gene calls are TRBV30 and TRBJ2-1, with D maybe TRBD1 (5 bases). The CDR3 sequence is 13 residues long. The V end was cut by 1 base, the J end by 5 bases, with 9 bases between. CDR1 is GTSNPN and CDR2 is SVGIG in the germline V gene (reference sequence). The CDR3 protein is CAWSAQGNNEQFF. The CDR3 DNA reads TGTGCCTGGAGTGCGCAGGGTAACAATGAGCAGTTCTTC.

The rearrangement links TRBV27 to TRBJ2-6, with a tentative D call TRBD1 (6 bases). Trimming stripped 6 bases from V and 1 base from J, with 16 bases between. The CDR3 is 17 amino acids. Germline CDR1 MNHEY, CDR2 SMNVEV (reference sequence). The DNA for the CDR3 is TGTGCCAGCAGCGGAACAGGGTTCCGTTCTGGGGCCAACGTCCTGACTTTC. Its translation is CASSGTGFRSGANVLTF.

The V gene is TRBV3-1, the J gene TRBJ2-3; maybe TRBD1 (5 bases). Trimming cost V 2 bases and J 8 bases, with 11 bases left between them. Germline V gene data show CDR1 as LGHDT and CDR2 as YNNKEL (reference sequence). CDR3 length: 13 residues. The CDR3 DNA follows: TGTGCCAGCAGCCAACGAGACCAGGGTACGCAGTATTTT. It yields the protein CASSQRDQGTQYF.

CDR3 in DNA: TGTGCCAGCAGCTCCGGGACTAGCGGGATCCCAGATACGCAGTATTTT. Amino acids: CASSSGTSGIPDTQYF. The chain employs TRBV7-9 and TRBJ2-3, with 13 bases identical to TRBD2. This CDR3 has 16 amino acids. Germline loops: CDR1 SEHNR, CDR2 FQNEAQ (reference sequence). V lost 4 bases to trimming and J lost 4 bases; unmatched junction nucleotides: 5.

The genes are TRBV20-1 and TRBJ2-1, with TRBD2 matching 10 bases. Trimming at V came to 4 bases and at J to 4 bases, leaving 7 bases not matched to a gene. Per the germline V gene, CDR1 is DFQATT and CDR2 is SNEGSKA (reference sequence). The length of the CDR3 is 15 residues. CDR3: CSAIPSGGVYNEQFF. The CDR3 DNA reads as TGCAGTGCTATCCCGAGCGGGGGGGTATACAATGAGCAGTTCTTC.

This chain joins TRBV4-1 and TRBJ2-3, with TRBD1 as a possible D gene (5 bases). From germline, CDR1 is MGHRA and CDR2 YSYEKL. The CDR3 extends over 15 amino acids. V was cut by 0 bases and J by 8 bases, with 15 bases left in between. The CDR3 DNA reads TGCGCCAGCAGCCAAGAAGCCAGCCTGCAGGGTACGCAGTATTTT. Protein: CASSQEASLQGTQYF.

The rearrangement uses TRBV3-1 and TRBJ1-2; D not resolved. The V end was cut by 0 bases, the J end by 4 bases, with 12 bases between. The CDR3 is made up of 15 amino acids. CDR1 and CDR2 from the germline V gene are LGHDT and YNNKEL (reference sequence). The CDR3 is CASSQELSRSYGYTF. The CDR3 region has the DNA TGTGCCAGCAGCCAAGAATTAAGCAGGAGCTATGGCTACACCTTC. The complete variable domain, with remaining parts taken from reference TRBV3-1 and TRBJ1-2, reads DTAVSQTPKYLVTQMGNDKSIKCEQNLGHDTMYWYKQDSKKFLKIMFSYNNKELIINETVPNRFSPKSPDKAHLNLHINSLELGDSAVYFCASSQELSRSYGYTFGSGTRLTVV.

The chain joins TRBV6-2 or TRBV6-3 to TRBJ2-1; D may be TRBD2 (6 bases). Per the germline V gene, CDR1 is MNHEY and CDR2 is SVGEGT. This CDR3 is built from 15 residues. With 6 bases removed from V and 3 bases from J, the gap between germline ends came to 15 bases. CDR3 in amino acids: CASSKWGSGYNEQFF. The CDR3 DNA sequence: TGTGCCAGCAGCAAATGGGGTAGCGGCTACAATGAGCAGTTCTTC.

CDR3 bases: TGTGCCAGTAGTATCTCCGGCAATCAGCCCCAGCATTTT. Translation gives CASSISGNQPQHF. The chain combines TRBV19 with TRBJ1-5, with no clear D. Trimming removed 3 bases at V and 2 bases at J, with 5 bases between. The V gene's germline CDR1 is LNHDA and CDR2 SQIVND (reference sequence). CDR3 length: 13 amino acids.

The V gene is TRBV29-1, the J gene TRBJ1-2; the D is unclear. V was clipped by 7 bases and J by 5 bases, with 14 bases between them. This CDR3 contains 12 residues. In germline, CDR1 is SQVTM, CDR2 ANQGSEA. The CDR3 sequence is CSDLEQAYGYTF. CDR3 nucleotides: TGCAGCGATCTGGAGCAAGCTTATGGCTACACCTTC.

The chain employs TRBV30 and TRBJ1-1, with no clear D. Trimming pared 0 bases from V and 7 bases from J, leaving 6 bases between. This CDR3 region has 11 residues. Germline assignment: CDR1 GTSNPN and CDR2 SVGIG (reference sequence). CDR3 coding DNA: TGTGCCTGGAGTGTTCCCTATGAAGCTTTCTTT. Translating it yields CAWSVPYEAFF.

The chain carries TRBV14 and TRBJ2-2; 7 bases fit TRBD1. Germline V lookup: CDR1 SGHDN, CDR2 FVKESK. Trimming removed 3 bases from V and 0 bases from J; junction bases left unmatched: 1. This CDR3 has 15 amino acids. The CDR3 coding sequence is TGTGCCAGCAGCCAGGGGACAGCGAACACCGGGGAGCTGTTTTTT. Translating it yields CASSQGTANTGELFF.

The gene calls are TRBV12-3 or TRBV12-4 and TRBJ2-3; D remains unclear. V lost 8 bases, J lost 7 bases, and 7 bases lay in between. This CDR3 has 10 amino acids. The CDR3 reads CASALNTQYF. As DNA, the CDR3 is TGTGCCAGCGCCTTGAATACGCAGTATTTT.

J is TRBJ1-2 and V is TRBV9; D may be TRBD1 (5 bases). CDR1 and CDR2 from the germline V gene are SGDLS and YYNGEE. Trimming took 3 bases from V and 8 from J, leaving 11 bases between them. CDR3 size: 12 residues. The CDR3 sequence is CASSAQGHGYTF. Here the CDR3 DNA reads TGTGCCAGCAGCGCCCAGGGCCACGGCTACACCTTC.

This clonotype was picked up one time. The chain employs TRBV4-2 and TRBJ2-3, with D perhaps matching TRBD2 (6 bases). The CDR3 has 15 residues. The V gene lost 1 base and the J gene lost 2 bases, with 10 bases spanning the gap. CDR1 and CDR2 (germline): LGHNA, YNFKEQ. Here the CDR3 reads CASSQGLRDTDTQYF. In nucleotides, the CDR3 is TGTGCCAGCAGCCAAGGTCTGCGGGACACAGATACGCAGTATTTT.

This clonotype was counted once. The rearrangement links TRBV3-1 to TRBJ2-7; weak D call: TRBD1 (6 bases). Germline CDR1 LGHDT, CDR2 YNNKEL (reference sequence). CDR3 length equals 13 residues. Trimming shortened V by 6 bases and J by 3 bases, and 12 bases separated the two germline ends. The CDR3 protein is CASSPTGIYEQYF. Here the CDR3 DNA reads TGTGCCAGCAGTCCAACAGGGATCTACGAGCAGTACTTC.

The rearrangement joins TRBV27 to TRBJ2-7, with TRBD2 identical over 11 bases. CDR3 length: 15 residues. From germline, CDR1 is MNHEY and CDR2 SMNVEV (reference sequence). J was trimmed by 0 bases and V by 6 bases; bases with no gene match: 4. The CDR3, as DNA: TGTGCCAGCAGCCCGGGACTAGCGGACTCCTACGAGCAGTACTTC. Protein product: CASSPGLADSYEQYF.

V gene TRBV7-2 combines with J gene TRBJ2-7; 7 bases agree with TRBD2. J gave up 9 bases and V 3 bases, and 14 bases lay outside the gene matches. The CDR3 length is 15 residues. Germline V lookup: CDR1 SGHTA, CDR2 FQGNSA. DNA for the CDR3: TGTGCCAGCAGCTTGTCTAGCGGTGTGGGGTTAGGGCAGTACTTC. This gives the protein CASSLSSGVGLGQYF.

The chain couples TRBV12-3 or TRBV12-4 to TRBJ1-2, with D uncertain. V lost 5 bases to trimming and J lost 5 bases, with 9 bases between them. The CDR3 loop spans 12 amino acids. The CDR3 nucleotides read TGTGCCAGCAGTGCCCCAAAGTATGGCTACACCTTC. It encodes CASSAPKYGYTF.